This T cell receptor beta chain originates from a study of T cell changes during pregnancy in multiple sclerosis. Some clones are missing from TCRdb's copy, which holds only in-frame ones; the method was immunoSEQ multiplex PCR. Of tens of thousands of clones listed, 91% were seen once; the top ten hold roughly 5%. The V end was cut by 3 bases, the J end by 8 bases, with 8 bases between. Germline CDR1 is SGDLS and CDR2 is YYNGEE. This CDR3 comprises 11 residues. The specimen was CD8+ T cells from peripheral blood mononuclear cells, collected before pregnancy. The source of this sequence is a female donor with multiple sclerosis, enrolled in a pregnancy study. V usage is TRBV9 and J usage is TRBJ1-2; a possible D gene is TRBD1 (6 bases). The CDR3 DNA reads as TGTGCCAGCAGCGCCGGGACAGGCTACACCTTC. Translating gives CASSAGTGYTF.